Following are 14 T cell receptor beta chains from one sample sequenced in a study of neurological immune-mediated disorders. MiXCR, run by TCRdb on the 5' RACE reads, gives a single entry per CDR3 protein. The table lists approximately 27,000 distinct CDR3 sequences, approximately 20% of them singletons. The specimen was CD4+ T cells from blood. These receptor sequences come from a man aged 50 to 60 with HTLV-1-associated myelopathy (HAM/TSP).

This clonotype was observed many times. The rearrangement joins TRBV10-3 to TRBJ1-2; 9 nucleotides match TRBD1. CDR1 is ENHRY, CDR2 SYGVKD, per germline. Trimming at V came to 3 bases and at J to 1 base, leaving 6 bases not matched to a gene. The CDR3 sequence is 16 residues long. The CDR3 region has the DNA TGTGCCATCAGTGACTTGGGACAGGGACTTAACTATGGCTACACCTTC. This encodes CAISDLGQGLNYGYTF.

Points on this clonotype: This may arise from a read error, as a much more abundant clone is one base away. The J gene is TRBJ2-2, the V gene TRBV7-8; no clear D. This CDR3 is 15 amino acids long. The germline V gene has CDR1 SGHVS and CDR2 FQNEAQ. The chain's CDR3 is CASSPELGYTVELFF. Here the CDR3 DNA reads TGTGCCAGCAGCCCCGAGTTGGGGTACACCGTGGAGCTGTTTTTT.

The chain has TRBV7-2 and TRBJ2-7; 8 bases are shared with TRBD2. In germline, CDR1 is SGHTA, CDR2 FQGNSA. The J segment lost 0 bases and the V segment lost 5 bases, leaving 9 bases of the junction unmatched. This CDR3 is built from 16 residues. In DNA, the CDR3 is TGTGCCAGCAGCCAAGCGGGGGCCGGTAGCTCCTACGAGCAGTACTTC. This gives the protein CASSQAGAGSSYEQYF.

This clonotype was picked up many times. The chain combines TRBV20-1 with TRBJ1-4; D not certain. The CDR3 consists of 13 residues. Deletions cut 0 bases from V and 5 bases from J, with 7 bases between. Germline lookup yields CDR1 DFQATT and CDR2 SNEGSKA (reference sequence). The CDR3 DNA follows: TGCAGTGCTAGAGATCCCCGAAATGAAAAACTGTTTTTT. Residues: CSARDPRNEKLFF.

This clonotype was counted many times. The CDR3, as DNA: TGCAGTGCTAGACCTGGGAGTCGAGAGGCTAATGAAAAACTGTTTTTT. This encodes CSARPGSREANEKLFF. The chain joins TRBV20-1 to TRBJ1-4; D gene unclear. The CDR3 is made up of 16 amino acids. Between the trimmed V and J ends, which lost 2 bases and 3 bases, there was a span of 16 bases. Germline CDR1 is DFQATT and CDR2 is SNEGSKA (reference sequence).

In this sample, this clonotype turned up many times. The chain combines TRBV20-1 with TRBJ2-1; the match to TRBD2 covers 7 bases. CDR3 size: 13 residues. The junction had 8 bases not matched to a gene; V was cut back by 6 bases and J by 6 bases. The V gene's germline CDR1 is DFQATT and CDR2 SNEGSKA (reference sequence). In nucleotides, the CDR3 is TGCAGTGCCCCTCGCGGGGGTCGCAATGAGCAGTTCTTC. Its protein is CSAPRGGRNEQFF.

In its sample, this clonotype was seen many times. The chain links TRBV7-9 to TRBJ1-2, with TRBD1 matching 9 bases. Germline CDR1 and CDR2: SEHNR and FQNEAQ (reference sequence). V was clipped by 2 bases and J by 1 base; unmatched bases: 2. The CDR3 has 15 amino acids. Here the CDR3 DNA reads TGTGCCAGCAGCTTAACGGGACAGGGTAACTATGGCTACACCTTC. It is translated as CASSLTGQGNYGYTF.

This clonotype was recorded at least ten times. The chain uses TRBV7-3 and TRBJ2-6; D perhaps matches TRBD1 (6 bases). The CDR3 covers 15 residues. V was clipped by 5 bases and J by 0 bases, with 8 bases between them. Germline V CDR1 and CDR2: SGHTA, FQGTGA. This CDR3 reads CASSQGHSGANVLTF. The CDR3 DNA reads TGTGCCAGCAGCCAGGGACACTCTGGGGCCAACGTCCTGACTTTC.

Notes on this clonotype: Mismatch with germline at one junction end may stem from a read error. J is TRBJ1-6 and V is TRBV6-2 or TRBV6-3, with unresolved D. The CDR3 extends over 14 amino acids. Germline CDR1 reads MNHEY; CDR2 reads SVGEGT. The CDR3 region is CASSREGETSPINF. CDR3 coding DNA: TGTGCCAGCAGTCGAGAGGGCGAGACTTCACCCATCAACTTT.

A remark on this clonotype: One end of the junction varies from germline; a read error may be responsible. The chain employs TRBV7-7 and TRBJ2-5; 7 nucleotides match TRBD2. Germline V gene sequence: CDR1 SSHAT, CDR2 FNYEAQ (reference sequence). The CDR3 loop spans 14 amino acids. The DNA of the CDR3 is TGTGCCAGCAGCTCAGCGGGACTGCAAGAGACCAAGTACTTC. This gives the protein CASSSAGLQETKYF.

This clonotype was observed many times. This chain uses TRBV7-2 with TRBJ1-5; 8 nucleotides match TRBD1. The CDR3 extends over 19 amino acids. Germline CDR1 SGHTA, CDR2 FQGNSA. After removal of 1 base from V and 0 bases from J, the junction contained 11 bases not matched to a gene. This chain's CDR3 is CASSLVRPGGAFSNQPQHF. CDR3 DNA sequence: TGTGCCAGCAGCTTAGTCCGTCCAGGGGGCGCTTTTAGCAATCAGCCCCAGCATTTT.

V gene TRBV27 combines with J gene TRBJ2-1, with D maybe TRBD2 (6 bases). Between the trimmed V and J ends, which lost 8 bases and 7 bases, there was a span of 18 bases. The CDR3 has 14 amino acids. Germline V lookup: CDR1 MNHEY, CDR2 SMNVEV (reference sequence). The CDR3 region has the DNA TGTGCCAGCCAGGGAGGTGGCAGGGTGAATGAGCAGTTCTTC. This gives the protein CASQGGGRVNEQFF.

The chain employs TRBV24-1 and TRBJ2-7; possible D gene TRBD1, 6 bases. This CDR3 has 13 residues. Germline CDR1 KGHDR, CDR2 SFDVKD. V was clipped by 9 bases and J by 2 bases, with 13 bases between them. The CDR3 DNA sequence: TGTGCCACCGCCTTGGGGGCCACCTACGAGCAGTACTTC. This translates into CATALGATYEQYF.

This clonotype was observed at least ten times. The chain carries TRBV12-3 or TRBV12-4 and TRBJ1-2; no reliable D call. V gave up 7 bases and J gave up 7 bases, with 13 bases separating them. This CDR3 region has 12 residues. The CDR3 sequence: CASTITRSGYTF. The CDR3 nucleotides are TGTGCCAGCACCATCACTCGGTCTGGCTACACCTTC.